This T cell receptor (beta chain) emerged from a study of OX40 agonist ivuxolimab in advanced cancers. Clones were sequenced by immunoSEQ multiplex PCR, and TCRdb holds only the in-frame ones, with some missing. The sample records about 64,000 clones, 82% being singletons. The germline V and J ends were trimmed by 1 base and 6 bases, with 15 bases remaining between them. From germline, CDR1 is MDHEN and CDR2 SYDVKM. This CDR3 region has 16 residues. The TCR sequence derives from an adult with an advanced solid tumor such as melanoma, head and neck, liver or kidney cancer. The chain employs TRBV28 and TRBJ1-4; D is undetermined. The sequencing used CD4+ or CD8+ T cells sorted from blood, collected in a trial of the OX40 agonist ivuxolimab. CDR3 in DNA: TGTGCCAGCAGTTTATACCGTCCCCAGAACCATGAAAAACTGTTTTTT. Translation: CASSLYRPQNHEKLFF.